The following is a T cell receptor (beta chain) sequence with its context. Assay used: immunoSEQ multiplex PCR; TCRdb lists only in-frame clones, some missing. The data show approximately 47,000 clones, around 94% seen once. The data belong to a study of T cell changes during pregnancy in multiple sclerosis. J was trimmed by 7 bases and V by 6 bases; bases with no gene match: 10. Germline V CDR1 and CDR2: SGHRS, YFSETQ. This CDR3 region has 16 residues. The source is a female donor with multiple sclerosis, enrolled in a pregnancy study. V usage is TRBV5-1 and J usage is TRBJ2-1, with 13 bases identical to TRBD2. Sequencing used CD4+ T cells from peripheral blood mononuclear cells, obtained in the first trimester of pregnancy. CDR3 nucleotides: TGCGCCAGCACCATCGGACTAGCGGGGGTCCGTAATGAGCAGTTCTTC. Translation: CASTIGLAGVRNEQFF.